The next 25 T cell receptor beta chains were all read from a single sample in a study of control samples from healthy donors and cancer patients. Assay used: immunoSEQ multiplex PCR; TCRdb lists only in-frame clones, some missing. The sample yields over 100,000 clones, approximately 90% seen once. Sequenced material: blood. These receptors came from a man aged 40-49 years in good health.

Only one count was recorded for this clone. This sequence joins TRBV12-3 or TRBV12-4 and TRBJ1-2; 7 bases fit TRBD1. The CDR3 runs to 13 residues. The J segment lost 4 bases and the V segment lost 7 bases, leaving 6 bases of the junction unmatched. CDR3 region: CASNDDRAYGYTF. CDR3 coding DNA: TGTGCCAGCAATGACGACAGGGCCTATGGCTACACCTTC.

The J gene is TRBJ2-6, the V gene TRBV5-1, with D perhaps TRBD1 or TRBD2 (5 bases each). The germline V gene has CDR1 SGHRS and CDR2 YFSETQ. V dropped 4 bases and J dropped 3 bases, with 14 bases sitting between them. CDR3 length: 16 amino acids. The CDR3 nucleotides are TGCGCCAGCAGCCCCCTCCGGGGCGATGGGGCCAACGTCCTGACTTTC. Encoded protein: CASSPLRGDGANVLTF. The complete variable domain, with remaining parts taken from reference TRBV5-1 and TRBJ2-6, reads KAGVTQTPRYLIKTRGQQVTLSCSPISGHRSVSWYQQTPGQGLQFLFEYFSETQRNKGNFPGRFSGRQFSNSRSEMNVSTLELGDSALYLCASSPLRGDGANVLTFGAGSRLTVL.

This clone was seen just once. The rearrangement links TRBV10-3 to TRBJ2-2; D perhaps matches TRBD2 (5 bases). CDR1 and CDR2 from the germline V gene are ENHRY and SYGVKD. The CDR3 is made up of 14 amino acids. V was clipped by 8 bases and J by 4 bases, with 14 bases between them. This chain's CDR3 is CAISSDGGTGELFF. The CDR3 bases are TGTGCCATCTCTTCCGACGGAGGCACCGGGGAGCTGTTTTTT.

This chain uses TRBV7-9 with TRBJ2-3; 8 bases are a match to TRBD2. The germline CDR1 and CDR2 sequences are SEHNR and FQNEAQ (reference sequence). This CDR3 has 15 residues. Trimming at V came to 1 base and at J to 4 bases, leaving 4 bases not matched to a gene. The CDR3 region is CASSLEGLVADTQYF. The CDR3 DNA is TGTGCCAGCAGCTTAGAGGGACTAGTAGCAGATACGCAGTATTTT.

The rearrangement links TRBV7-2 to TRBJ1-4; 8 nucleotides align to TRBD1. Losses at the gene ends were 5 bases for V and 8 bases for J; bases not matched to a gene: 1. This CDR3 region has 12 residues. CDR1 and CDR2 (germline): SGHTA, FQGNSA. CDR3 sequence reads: CASSGDREKLFF. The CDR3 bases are TGTGCCAGCAGCGGGGACAGGGAAAAACTGTTTTTT.

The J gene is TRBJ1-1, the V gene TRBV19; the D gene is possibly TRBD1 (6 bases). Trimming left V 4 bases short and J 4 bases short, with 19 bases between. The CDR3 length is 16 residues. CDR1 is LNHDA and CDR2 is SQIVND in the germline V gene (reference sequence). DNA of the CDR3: TGTGCCAGTAGTAACGGGCAGGGGCCATGGGTCACTGAAGCTTTCTTT. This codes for CASSNGQGPWVTEAFF. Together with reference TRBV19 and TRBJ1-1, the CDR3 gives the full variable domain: DGGITQSPKYLFRKEGQNVTLSCEQNLNHDAMYWYRQDPGQGLRLIYYSQIVNDFQKGDIAEGYSVSREKKESFPLTVTSAQKNPTAFYLCASSNGQGPWVTEAFFGQGTRLTVV.

In DNA, the CDR3 is TGTGCCAGCAGTCTCGGGGCTTCCTGGAACACTGAAGCTTTCTTT. This encodes CASSLGASWNTEAFF. This chain connects TRBV6-6 to TRBJ1-1; D is perhaps TRBD1 (5 bases). The CDR3 sequence is 15 residues long. V lost 5 bases and J 1 base, leaving 14 bases between the germline ends. Germline lookup yields CDR1 MNHNY and CDR2 SVGAGI (reference sequence).

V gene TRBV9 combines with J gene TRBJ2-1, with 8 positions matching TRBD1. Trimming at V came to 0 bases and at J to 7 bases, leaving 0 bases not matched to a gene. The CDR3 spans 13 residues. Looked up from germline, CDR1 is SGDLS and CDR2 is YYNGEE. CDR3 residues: CASSVDRGNEQFF. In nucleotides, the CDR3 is TGTGCCAGCAGCGTAGACAGGGGGAATGAGCAGTTCTTC.

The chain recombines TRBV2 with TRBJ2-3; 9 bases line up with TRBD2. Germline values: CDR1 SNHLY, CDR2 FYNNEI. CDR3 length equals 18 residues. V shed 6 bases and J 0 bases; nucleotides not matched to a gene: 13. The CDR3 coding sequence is TGTGCCAGCAGAAAACTATCGGGACTAGCAACTAGCACAGATACGCAGTATTTT. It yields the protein CASRKLSGLATSTDTQYF.

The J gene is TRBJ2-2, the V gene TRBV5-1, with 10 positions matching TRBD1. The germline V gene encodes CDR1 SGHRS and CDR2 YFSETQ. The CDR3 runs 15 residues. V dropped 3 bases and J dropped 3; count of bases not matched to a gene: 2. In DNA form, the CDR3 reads TGCGCCAGCAGCTCGGACAGGGGGGACACCGGGGAGCTGTTTTTT. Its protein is CASSSDRGDTGELFF.

CDR3 loop: CASSSRIKSGLAGIEQFF. CDR3 DNA: TGTGCCAGCAGCTCACGAATAAAATCGGGACTAGCGGGGATTGAGCAGTTCTTC. V usage is TRBV11-2 and J usage is TRBJ2-1; 13 bases are a match to TRBD2. The CDR3 covers 18 residues. After removal of 4 bases from V and 9 bases from J, the junction contained 15 bases not matched to a gene. Germline V gene sequence: CDR1 SGHAT, CDR2 FQNNGV.

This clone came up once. The CDR3 DNA sequence: TGTGCCAGCTCACCACAGCGGGGGTCCTACAATGAGCAGTTCTTC. It specifies CASSPQRGSYNEQFF. The chain has TRBV18 and TRBJ2-1; the match to TRBD2 covers 8 bases. This CDR3 has 15 residues. CDR1 and CDR2 from the germline V gene are KGHSH and LQKENI. Germline trimming cut 1 base from V and 1 base from J; bases unmatched to any gene: 0.

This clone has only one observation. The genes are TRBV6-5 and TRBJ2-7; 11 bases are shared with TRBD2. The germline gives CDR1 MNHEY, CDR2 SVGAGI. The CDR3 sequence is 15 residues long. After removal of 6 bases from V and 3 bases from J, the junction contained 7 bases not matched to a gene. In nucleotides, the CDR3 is TGTGCCAGCAGCCACCTTAGCGGGGGGGGCTACGAGCAGTACTTC. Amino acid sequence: CASSHLSGGGYEQYF.

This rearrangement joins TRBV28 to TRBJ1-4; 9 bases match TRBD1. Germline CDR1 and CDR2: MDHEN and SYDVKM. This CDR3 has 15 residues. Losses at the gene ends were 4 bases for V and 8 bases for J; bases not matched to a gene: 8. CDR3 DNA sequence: TGTGCCAGCAGTTCAACTCAAGGACAGGGGGAAAAACTGTTTTTT. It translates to CASSSTQGQGEKLFF.

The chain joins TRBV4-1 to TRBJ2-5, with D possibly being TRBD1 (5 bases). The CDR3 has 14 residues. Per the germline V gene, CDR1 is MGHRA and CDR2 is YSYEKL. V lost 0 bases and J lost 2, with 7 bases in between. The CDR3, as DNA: TGCGCCAGCAGCCAAGACAGGGTGCAAGAGACCCAGTACTTC. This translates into CASSQDRVQETQYF.

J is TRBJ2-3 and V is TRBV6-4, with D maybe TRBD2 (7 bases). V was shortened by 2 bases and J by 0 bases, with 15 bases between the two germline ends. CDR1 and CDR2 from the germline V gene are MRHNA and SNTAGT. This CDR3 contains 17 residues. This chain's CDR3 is CASSDRVGGPSTDTQYF. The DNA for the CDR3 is TGTGCCAGCAGTGACCGGGTCGGGGGGCCCAGCACAGATACGCAGTATTTT.

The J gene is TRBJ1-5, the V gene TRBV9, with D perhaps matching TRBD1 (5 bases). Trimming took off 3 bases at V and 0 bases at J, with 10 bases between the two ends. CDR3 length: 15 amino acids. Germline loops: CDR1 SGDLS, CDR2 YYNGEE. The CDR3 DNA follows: TGTGCCAGCAGCGCGGGGGGATTTAGCAATCAGCCCCAGCATTTT. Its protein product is CASSAGGFSNQPQHF.

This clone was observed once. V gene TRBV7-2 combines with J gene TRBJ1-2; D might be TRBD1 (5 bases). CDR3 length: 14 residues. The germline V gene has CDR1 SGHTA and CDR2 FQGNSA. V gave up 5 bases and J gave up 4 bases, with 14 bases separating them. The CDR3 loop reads CASSPGDRGYGYTF. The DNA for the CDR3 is TGTGCCAGCAGCCCGGGGGACCGCGGCTATGGCTACACCTTC.

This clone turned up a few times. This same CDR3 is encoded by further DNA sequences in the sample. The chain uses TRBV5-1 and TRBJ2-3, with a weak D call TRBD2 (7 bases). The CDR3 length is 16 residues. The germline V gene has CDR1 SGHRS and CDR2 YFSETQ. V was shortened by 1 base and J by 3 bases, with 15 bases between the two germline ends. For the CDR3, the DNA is TGCGCCAGCAGCTTGAGGGGGGGTGTAAGGACAGATACGCAGTATTTT. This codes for CASSLRGGVRTDTQYF.

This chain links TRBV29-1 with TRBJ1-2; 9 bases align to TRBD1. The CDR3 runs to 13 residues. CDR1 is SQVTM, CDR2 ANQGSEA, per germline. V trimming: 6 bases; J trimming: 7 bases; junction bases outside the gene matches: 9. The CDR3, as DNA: TGCAGCGTCCCCGGGACAGGGTCCCCTGGCTACACCTTC. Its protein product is CSVPGTGSPGYTF.

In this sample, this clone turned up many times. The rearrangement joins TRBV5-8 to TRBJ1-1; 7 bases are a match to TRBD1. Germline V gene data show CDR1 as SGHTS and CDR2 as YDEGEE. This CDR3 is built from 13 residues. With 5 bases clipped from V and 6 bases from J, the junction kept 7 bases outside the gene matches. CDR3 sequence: CASSQTGNAEAFF. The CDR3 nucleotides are TGTGCCAGCAGTCAGACAGGGAATGCTGAAGCTTTCTTT.

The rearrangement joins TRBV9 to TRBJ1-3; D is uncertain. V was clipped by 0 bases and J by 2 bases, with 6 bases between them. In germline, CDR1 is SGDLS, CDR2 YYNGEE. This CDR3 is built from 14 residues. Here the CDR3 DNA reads TGTGCCAGCAGCGTAGGACCCGCTGGAAACACCATATATTTT. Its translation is CASSVGPAGNTIYF.

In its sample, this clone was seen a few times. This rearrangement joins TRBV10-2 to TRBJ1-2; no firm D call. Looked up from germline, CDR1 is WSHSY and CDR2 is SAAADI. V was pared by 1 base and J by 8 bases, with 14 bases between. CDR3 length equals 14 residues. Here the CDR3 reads CASSELNSPRGYTF. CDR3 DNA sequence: TGCGCCAGCAGTGAGTTAAACAGTCCGCGGGGCTACACCTTC.

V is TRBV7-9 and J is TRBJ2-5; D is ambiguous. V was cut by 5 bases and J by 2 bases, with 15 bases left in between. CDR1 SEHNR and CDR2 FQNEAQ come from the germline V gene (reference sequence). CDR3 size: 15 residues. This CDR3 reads CASSPTKGPQETQYF. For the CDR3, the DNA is TGTGCCAGCAGCCCTACCAAAGGACCACAAGAGACCCAGTACTTC.

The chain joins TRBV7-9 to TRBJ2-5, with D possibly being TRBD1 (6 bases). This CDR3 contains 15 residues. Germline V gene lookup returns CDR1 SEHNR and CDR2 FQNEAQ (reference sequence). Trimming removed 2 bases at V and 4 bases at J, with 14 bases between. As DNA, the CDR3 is TGTGCCAGCAGCTTAATTTCCAGGGGCGGAGAGACCCAGTACTTC. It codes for CASSLISRGGETQYF.